What follows are 20 T cell receptor beta chains derived from one specimen sequenced in a study of shared clonotypes between healthy human individuals. Method: immunoSEQ multiplex PCR; TCRdb's copy keeps in-frame clones and lacks some. The sample holds over a million clones, roughly 95% seen once. Sequenced material: naive CD4+ T cells sorted from blood. Subset reported: CD45RA+ positively selected. The source is a man in his thirties or forties in good health.

The V and J genes are TRBV18 and TRBJ2-1, with D possibly called TRBD1 or TRBD2 (5 bases each). Germline V CDR1 and CDR2: KGHSH, LQKENI. The CDR3 runs to 15 residues. V lost 8 bases to trimming and J lost 7 bases, with 21 bases between them. CDR3 region: CASTPPGPDYNEQFF. DNA for the CDR3: TGTGCCAGCACCCCGCCGGGGCCAGACTATAATGAGCAGTTCTTC.

V is TRBV14 and J is TRBJ2-7, with 10 bases lining up with TRBD2. The germline V gene has CDR1 SGHDN and CDR2 FVKESK. The V gene end was trimmed by 0 bases and the J gene end by 1 base; junction bases not matched to a gene: 0. The CDR3 is 15 residues long. Here the CDR3 reads CASSQEGLASYEQYF. CDR3 nucleotides: TGTGCCAGCAGCCAAGAGGGACTAGCGTCCTACGAGCAGTACTTC.

This clone was counted once. This sequence joins TRBV7-6 and TRBJ2-1; 7 nucleotides align to TRBD2. CDR3 length: 13 amino acids. The junction had 5 bases not matched to a gene; V was cut back by 5 bases and J by 7 bases. Germline lookup yields CDR1 SGHVS and CDR2 FNYEAQ. CDR3 in amino acids: CASSGRAGNEQFF. CDR3 DNA sequence: TGTGCCAGCAGCGGGAGGGCCGGGAATGAGCAGTTCTTC.

This clone has just one count. The chain joins TRBV20-1 to TRBJ2-7, with D perhaps TRBD2 (6 bases). V was cut by 6 bases and J by 4 bases, with 10 bases left in between. Per germline, CDR1 DFQATT and CDR2 SNEGSKA (reference sequence). The CDR3 spans 11 residues. CDR3 bases: TGCAGTGCGCGGGAACAGTACGAGCAGTACTTC. Protein: CSAREQYEQYF.

The chain employs TRBV14 and TRBJ2-5; 13 bases are a match to TRBD2. V was clipped by 4 bases and J by 7 bases; unmatched bases: 12. This CDR3 has 17 residues. Germline CDR1 reads SGHDN; CDR2 reads FVKESK. The DNA for the CDR3 is TGTGCCAGCAGCCCCCGGTTGGGACTAGCGGGATCGGGGACCCAGTACTTC. It codes for CASSPRLGLAGSGTQYF.

The CDR3 is CASSETDRAYLDTQYF. The CDR3 DNA is TGTGCCAGCAGCGAGACGGACAGGGCCTACCTGGATACGCAGTATTTT. This chain uses TRBV7-9 with TRBJ2-3; TRBD1 agrees at 8 bases. The CDR3 has 16 amino acids. The germline V gene has CDR1 SEHNR and CDR2 FQNEAQ (reference sequence). J lost 6 bases, V lost 5 bases, and 13 bases had no gene match.

Turning to this clone: This sample also contains other DNA sequences that code for the same CDR3. The chain uses TRBV7-6 and TRBJ2-3; 14 bases map to TRBD2. In germline, CDR1 is SGHVS, CDR2 FNYEAQ. The CDR3 runs 15 residues. The J segment lost 6 bases and the V segment lost 5 bases, leaving 4 bases of the junction unmatched. In nucleotides, the CDR3 is TGTGCCAGCAGCCTAGGGACTAGCGGGAGTGATACGCAGTATTTT. Encoded protein: CASSLGTSGSDTQYF.

The V and J genes are TRBV21-1 and TRBJ1-1. TRBV21-1 has pseudogene status. The CDR3 totals 10 residues. For the CDR3, the DNA is TGTGCCAGCAGCCTCTACGAAGCTTTCTTT. Translating gives CASSLYEAFF.

The chain uses TRBV2 and TRBJ2-7; D is undetermined. Germline V CDR1 and CDR2: SNHLY, FYNNEI. V lost 6 bases to trimming and J lost 2 bases, with 5 bases between them. CDR3 length: 11 residues. The CDR3 here is CASRTAYEQYF. In nucleotides, the CDR3 is TGTGCCAGCAGAACCGCCTACGAGCAGTACTTC.

The chain combines TRBV6-6 with TRBJ1-4; D is unclear. In germline, CDR1 is MNHNY, CDR2 SVGAGI (reference sequence). Trimming removed 2 bases at V and 5 bases at J, with 9 bases between. This CDR3 has 14 amino acids. In nucleotides, the CDR3 is TGTGCCAGCAGTTACACGGACGGGAATGAAAAACTGTTTTTT. Protein sequence: CASSYTDGNEKLFF.

This chain connects TRBV5-6 to TRBJ1-1; D gene uncertain. The germline CDR1 and CDR2 sequences are SGHDT and YYEEEE. The CDR3 consists of 15 residues. The ends were cut back, 4 bases at V and 2 bases at J, with 15 bases in the middle. The CDR3 spells CASSVRPRGNTEAFF. In nucleotides, the CDR3 is TGTGCCAGCAGCGTCCGTCCCAGAGGAAACACTGAAGCTTTCTTT.

J is TRBJ2-5 and V is TRBV10-3; the match to TRBD2 covers 10 bases. The last part of the DNA fits TRBJ2-7 better; the J call may be wrong. CDR1 and CDR2 (germline): ENHRY, SYGVKD. The CDR3 runs to 17 residues. The CDR3 DNA is TGTGCCATCAGTGAGTACACGAGACTAGCGGGCTCCTACGAGCAGTACTTC. It is translated as CAISEYTRLAGSYEQYF.

This clone was seen only once. This same CDR3 is encoded by further DNA sequences in the sample. The gene calls are TRBV5-1 and TRBJ2-7, with 8 bases matching TRBD1. This CDR3 has 13 residues. Germline V gives CDR1 SGHRS, CDR2 YFSETQ. Trimming removed 4 bases from V and 7 bases from J; junction bases left unmatched: 7. CDR3 sequence: CASSIGQGGEQYF. CDR3 bases: TGCGCCAGCAGCATTGGACAGGGCGGGGAGCAGTACTTC.

The CDR3 region has the DNA TGCGCCAGCAGCCAAACTGACAGGGACCGCGGCTACACCTTC. This translates into CASSQTDRDRGYTF. The chain joins TRBV4-3 to TRBJ1-2; 7 positions match TRBD1. The CDR3 length is 14 residues. Germline CDR1 LGHNA, CDR2 YSLEER. The V gene end was trimmed by 2 bases and the J gene end by 8 bases; junction bases not matched to a gene: 8.

The rearrangement uses TRBV28 and TRBJ2-7; 11 nucleotides match TRBD2. CDR3 length: 14 residues. The germline CDR1 and CDR2 sequences are MDHEN and SYDVKM. V shed 5 bases and J 3 bases; nucleotides not matched to a gene: 3. Here the CDR3 reads CASSGTSGSYEQYF. CDR3 DNA sequence: TGTGCCAGCAGTGGAACTAGCGGGAGCTACGAGCAGTACTTC. The whole variable domain, remainder taken from reference TRBV28 and TRBJ2-7, is DVKVTQSSRYLVKRTGEKVFLECVQDMDHENMFWYRQDPGLGLRLIYFSYDVKMKEKGDIPEGYSVSREKKERFSLILESASTNQTSMYLCASSGTSGSYEQYFGPGTRLTVT.

The V and J genes are TRBV15 and TRBJ2-7; 9 bases match TRBD1. The CDR3 covers 18 residues. The J segment lost 2 bases and the V segment lost 0 bases, leaving 11 bases of the junction unmatched. In germline, CDR1 is LNHNV, CDR2 YYDKDF (reference sequence). In DNA form, the CDR3 reads TGTGCCACCAGCAGAGACCCCCGGGACAGGGAGGACACCTACGAGCAGTACTTC. Translation: CATSRDPRDREDTYEQYF.

This clone was seen a single time. The V call is TRBV4-3, the J call TRBJ2-2; 7 bases agree with TRBD2. The V segment lost 0 bases and the J segment 5 bases; nucleotides outside the gene matches: 15. The CDR3 extends over 19 amino acids. In germline, CDR1 is LGHNA, CDR2 YSLEER. CDR3: CASSQDGAEGLGATGELFF. Written as DNA, the CDR3 is TGCGCCAGCAGCCAAGATGGGGCGGAAGGACTAGGGGCAACCGGGGAGCTGTTTTTT.

This clone appeared a few times. The chain employs TRBV19 and TRBJ1-1, with 7 bases that match TRBD1. Germline CDR1 and CDR2: LNHDA and SQIVND (reference sequence). The CDR3 loop spans 12 amino acids. Losses at the gene ends were 5 bases for V and 11 bases for J; bases not matched to a gene: 8. The CDR3, as DNA: TGTGCCAGTAGTGCCAGGGGGGCAATGGCTTTCTTT. Its translation: CASSARGAMAFF.

The chain links TRBV7-8 to TRBJ2-7; D is perhaps TRBD1 or TRBD2 (5 bases each). The germline CDR1 and CDR2 sequences are SGHVS and FQNEAQ. There are 13 residues in the CDR3. The ends were cut back, 1 base at V and 6 bases at J, with 10 bases in the middle. Written as DNA, the CDR3 is TGTGCCAGCAGCTTAGGAGGGGACGGCGAGCAGTACTTC. Its translation: CASSLGGDGEQYF. Looking up the rest from reference TRBV7-8 and TRBJ2-7 gives the full variable domain: GAGVSQSPRYKVAKRGQDVALRCDPISGHVSLFWYQQALGQGPEFLTYFQNEAQLDKSGLPSDRFFAERPEGSVSTLKIQRTQQEDSAVYLCASSLGGDGEQYFGPGTRLTVT.

The rearrangement links TRBV28 to TRBJ2-7; D gene unclear. Looked up from germline, CDR1 is MDHEN and CDR2 is SYDVKM. This CDR3 is 14 amino acids long. The V end was cut by 2 bases, the J end by 4 bases, with 12 bases between. The CDR3 DNA sequence: TGTGCCAGCAGTTTACGACATAAAGCTTACGAGCAGTACTTC. As protein: CASSLRHKAYEQYF. Full variable domain (outside the CDR3, taken from reference TRBV28 and TRBJ2-7): DVKVTQSSRYLVKRTGEKVFLECVQDMDHENMFWYRQDPGLGLRLIYFSYDVKMKEKGDIPEGYSVSREKKERFSLILESASTNQTSMYLCASSLRHKAYEQYFGPGTRLTVT.